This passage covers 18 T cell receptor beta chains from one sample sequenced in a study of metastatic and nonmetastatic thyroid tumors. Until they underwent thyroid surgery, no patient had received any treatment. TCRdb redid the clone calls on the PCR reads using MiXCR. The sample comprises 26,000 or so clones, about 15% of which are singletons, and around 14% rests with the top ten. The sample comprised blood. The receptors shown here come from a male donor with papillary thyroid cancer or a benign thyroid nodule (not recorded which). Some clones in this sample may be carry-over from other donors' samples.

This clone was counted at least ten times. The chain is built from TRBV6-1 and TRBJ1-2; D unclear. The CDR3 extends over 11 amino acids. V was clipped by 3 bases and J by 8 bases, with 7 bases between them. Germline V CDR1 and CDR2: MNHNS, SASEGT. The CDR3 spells CASSETRGYTF. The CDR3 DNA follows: TGTGCCAGCAGTGAGACCCGAGGCTACACCTTC.

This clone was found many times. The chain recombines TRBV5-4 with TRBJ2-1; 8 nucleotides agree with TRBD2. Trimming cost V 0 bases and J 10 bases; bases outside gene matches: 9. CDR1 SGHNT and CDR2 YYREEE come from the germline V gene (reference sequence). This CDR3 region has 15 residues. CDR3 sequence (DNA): TGTGCCAGCAGCTTGGACGGGGGGGGGACTTGGGAGCAGTTCTTC. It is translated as CASSLDGGGTWEQFF.

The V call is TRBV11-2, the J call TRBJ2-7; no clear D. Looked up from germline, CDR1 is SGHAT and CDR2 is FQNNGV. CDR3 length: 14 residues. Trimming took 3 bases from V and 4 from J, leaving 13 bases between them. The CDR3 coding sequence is TGTGCCAGCAGCTTCGCCCCCGGAGTGTACGAGCAGTACTTC. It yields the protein CASSFAPGVYEQYF.

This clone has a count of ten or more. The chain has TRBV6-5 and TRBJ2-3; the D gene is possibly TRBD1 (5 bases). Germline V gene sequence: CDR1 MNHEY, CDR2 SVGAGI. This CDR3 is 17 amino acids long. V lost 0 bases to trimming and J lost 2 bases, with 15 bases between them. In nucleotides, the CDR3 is TGTGCCAGCAGTTACTCAGTATCTGGGGCCGCCACAGATACGCAGTATTTT. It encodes CASSYSVSGAATDTQYF.

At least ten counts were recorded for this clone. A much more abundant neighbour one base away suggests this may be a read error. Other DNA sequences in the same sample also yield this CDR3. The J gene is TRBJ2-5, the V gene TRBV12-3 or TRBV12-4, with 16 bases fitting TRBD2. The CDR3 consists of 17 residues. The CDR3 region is CAGSAGTSGRAGETQYF. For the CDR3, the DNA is TGTGCCGGCAGCGCAGGGACTAGCGGGAGGGCCGGGGAGACCCAGTACTTC.

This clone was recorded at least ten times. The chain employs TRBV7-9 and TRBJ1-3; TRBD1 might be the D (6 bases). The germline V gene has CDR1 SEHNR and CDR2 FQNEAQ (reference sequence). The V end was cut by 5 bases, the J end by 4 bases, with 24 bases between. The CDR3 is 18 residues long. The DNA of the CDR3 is TGTGCCAGCAGCCATGAGGGGGGGACGTGGACACCCGGAAACACCATATATTTT. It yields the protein CASSHEGGTWTPGNTIYF.

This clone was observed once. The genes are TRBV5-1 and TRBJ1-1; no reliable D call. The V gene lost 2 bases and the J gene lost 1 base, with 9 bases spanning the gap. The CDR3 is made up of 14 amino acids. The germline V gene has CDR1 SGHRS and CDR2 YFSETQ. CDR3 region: CASSFVHGNTEAFF. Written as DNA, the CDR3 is TGCGCCAGCAGCTTCGTACATGGGAACACTGAAGCTTTCTTT.

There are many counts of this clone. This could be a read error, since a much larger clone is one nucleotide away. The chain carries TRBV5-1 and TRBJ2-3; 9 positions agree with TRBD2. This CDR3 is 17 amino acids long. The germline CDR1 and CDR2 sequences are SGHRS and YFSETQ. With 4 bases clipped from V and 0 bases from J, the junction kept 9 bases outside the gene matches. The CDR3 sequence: CASSLAPSGASTDTQYF. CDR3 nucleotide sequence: TGCGCCAGCAGCCTTGCCCCTAGCGGGGCCAGCACAGATACGCAGTATTTT.

The CDR3 reads CASPTNPGTSGRSNEQFF. The CDR3 nucleotides are TGTGCCAGCCCAACGAACCCCGGGACTAGCGGGAGGAGCAATGAGCAGTTCTTC. The gene calls are TRBV27 and TRBJ2-1; TRBD2 aligns across 15 bases. The CDR3 spans 18 residues. V dropped 8 bases and J dropped 6; count of bases not matched to a gene: 14. Per germline, CDR1 MNHEY and CDR2 SMNVEV (reference sequence).

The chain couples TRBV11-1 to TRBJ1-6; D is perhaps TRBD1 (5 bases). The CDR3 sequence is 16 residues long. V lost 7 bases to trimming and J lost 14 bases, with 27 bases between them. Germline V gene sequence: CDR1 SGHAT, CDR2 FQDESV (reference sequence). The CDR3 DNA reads TGTGCCAGCAACCGTGGCACCGGGGCCCTTCAAGGAGCCCTCCACTTT. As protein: CASNRGTGALQGALHF.

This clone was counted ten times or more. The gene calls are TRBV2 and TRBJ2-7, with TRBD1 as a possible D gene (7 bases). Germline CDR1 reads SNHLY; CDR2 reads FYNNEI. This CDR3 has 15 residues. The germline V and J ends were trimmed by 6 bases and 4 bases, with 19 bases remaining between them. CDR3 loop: CASRNPGRGAYEQYF. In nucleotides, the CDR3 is TGTGCCAGCAGAAACCCAGGCAGGGGGGCATACGAGCAGTACTTC.

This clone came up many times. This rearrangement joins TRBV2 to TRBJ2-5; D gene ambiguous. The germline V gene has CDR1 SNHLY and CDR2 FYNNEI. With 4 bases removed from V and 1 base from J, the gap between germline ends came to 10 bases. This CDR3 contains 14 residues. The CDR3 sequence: CASSGGPIQETQYF. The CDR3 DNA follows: TGTGCCAGCAGTGGTGGGCCCATCCAAGAGACCCAGTACTTC.

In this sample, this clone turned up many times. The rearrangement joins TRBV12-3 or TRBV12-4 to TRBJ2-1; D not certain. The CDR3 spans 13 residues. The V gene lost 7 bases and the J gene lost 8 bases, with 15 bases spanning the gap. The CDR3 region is CASNSRTQHEQFF. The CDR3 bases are TGTGCCAGCAACTCAAGAACACAGCATGAGCAGTTCTTC.

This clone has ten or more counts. This CDR3 is CASSDPSVAGGRETQYF. The CDR3 nucleotides are TGTGCCAGCAGTGATCCCTCCGTAGCGGGAGGGCGAGAGACCCAGTACTTC. The chain has TRBV25-1 and TRBJ2-5; 11 bases match TRBD2. The CDR3 runs to 17 residues. CDR1 is MGHDK, CDR2 SYGVNS, per germline. V trimming: 3 bases; J trimming: 4 bases; junction bases outside the gene matches: 10. Based on the CDR3 plus reference TRBV25-1 and TRBJ2-5, the full variable domain is EADIYQTPRYLVIGTGKKITLECSQTMGHDKMYWYQQDPGMELHLIHYSYGVNSTEKGDLSSESTVSRIRTEHFPLTLESARPSHTSQYLCASSDPSVAGGRETQYFGPGTRLLVL.

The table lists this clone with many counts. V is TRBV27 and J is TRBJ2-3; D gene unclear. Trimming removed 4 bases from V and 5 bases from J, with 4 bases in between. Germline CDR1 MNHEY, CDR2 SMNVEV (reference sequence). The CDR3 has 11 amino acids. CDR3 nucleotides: TGTGCCAGCAGTTACCGAGATACGCAGTATTTT. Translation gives CASSYRDTQYF.

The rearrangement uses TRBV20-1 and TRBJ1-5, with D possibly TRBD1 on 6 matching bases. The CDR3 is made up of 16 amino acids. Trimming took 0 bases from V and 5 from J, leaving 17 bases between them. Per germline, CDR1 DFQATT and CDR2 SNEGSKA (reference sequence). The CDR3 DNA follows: TGCAGTGCTAGAGATTATAGGACAGTGGTTTATCAGCCCCAGCATTTT. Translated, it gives CSARDYRTVVYQPQHF.

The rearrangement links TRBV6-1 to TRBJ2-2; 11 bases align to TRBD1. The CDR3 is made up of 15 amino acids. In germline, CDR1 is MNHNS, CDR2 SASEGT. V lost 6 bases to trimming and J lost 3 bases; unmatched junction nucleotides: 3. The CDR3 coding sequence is TGTGCCAGCAGACCGGGACAGGGGGACACCGGGGAGCTGTTTTTT. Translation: CASRPGQGDTGELFF.

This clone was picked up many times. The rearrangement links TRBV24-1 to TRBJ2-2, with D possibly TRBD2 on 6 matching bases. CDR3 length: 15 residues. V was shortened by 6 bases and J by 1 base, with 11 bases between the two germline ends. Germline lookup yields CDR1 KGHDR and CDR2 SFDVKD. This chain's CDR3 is CATSPSGLNTGELFF. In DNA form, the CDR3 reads TGTGCCACCAGTCCAAGCGGGCTGAACACCGGGGAGCTGTTTTTT.